This T cell receptor beta chain was sequenced for a study of T cell changes during pregnancy in multiple sclerosis. Produced via immunoSEQ multiplex PCR; TCRdb's table is partial and in-frame only. The top ten hold around 0.42% of the sample, which has some 38,000 clones, less than 95% seen once. V lost 3 bases, J lost 4 bases, and 9 bases lay in between. The CDR3 extends over 13 amino acids. CDR1 and CDR2 from the germline V gene are PRHDT and FYEKMQ (reference sequence). The sequence derives from a female donor with multiple sclerosis, enrolled in a pregnancy study. V is TRBV13 and J is TRBJ1-1; D is uncertain. Sequencing used CD4+ T cells from peripheral blood mononuclear cells, obtained in the second trimester of pregnancy. In DNA, the CDR3 is TGTGCCAGCAGCTTCCGTCGCGGCACTGAAGCTTTCTTT. As protein: CASSFRRGTEAFF.